These 23 T cell receptor beta chains were all obtained from the same sample, sequenced in a study of T cell repertoires in cytomegalovirus infection. Which antigens these TCRs recognize remains unknown. TCRdb re-derived calls from the reads in MiXCR, one entry per CDR3 protein. The sample has about 770,000 distinct CDR3 sequences, around 29% seen once. The sample here was cultured CD8+ T cells from PBMCs, taken from culture after CMV antigen stimulation. Receptors were obtained from a human donor in good health (CMV status not recorded). Some clones in this sample may be carry-over from other donors' samples.

The chain combines TRBV27 with TRBJ2-2; maybe TRBD2 (7 bases). The CDR3 extends over 16 amino acids. V was trimmed by 7 bases and J by 4 bases, leaving 19 bases between them. The V gene's germline CDR1 is MNHEY and CDR2 SMNVEV (reference sequence). CDR3 loop: CASNLGGGGVTGELFF. The DNA for the CDR3 is TGTGCCAGCAACCTGGGCGGCGGGGGCGTCACCGGGGAGCTGTTTTTT.

This clonotype was seen repeatedly, ten times or more. This sequence joins TRBV7-6 and TRBJ2-3; no firm D call. Germline V gene lookup returns CDR1 SGHVS and CDR2 FNYEAQ. This CDR3 is built from 14 residues. The ends were cut back, 0 bases at V and 6 bases at J, with 10 bases in the middle. CDR3 protein: CASSLAVGLDTQYF. The CDR3 DNA sequence: TGTGCCAGCAGCTTAGCGGTGGGTTTGGATACGCAGTATTTT.

This rearrangement joins TRBV2 to TRBJ2-7, with 7 bases fitting TRBD2. The CDR3 runs 13 residues. Germline V gene lookup returns CDR1 SNHLY and CDR2 FYNNEI. The V segment lost 10 bases and the J segment 5 bases; nucleotides outside the gene matches: 11. In nucleotides, the CDR3 is TGTGCCATCGGGGGGATACTAGTAGACGAGCAGTACTTC. Translated: CAIGGILVDEQYF.

The V call is TRBV19, the J call TRBJ1-6, with TRBD1 matching 7 bases. Unmatched junction bases numbered 6, after V lost 7 bases and J lost 0 bases. Per germline, CDR1 LNHDA and CDR2 SQIVND (reference sequence). The CDR3 is 16 residues long. This CDR3 is CASTGTANSYNSPLHF. CDR3 nucleotide sequence: TGTGCCAGTACTGGGACAGCGAACTCCTATAATTCACCCCTCCACTTT.

CDR3 nucleotides: TGCGCCAGCAGCCAAGATTCAACAGGGTTCAATCAGCCCCAGCATTTT. This gives the protein CASSQDSTGFNQPQHF. The chain carries TRBV4-1 and TRBJ1-5; tentative D call: TRBD1 (6 bases). Germline V gives CDR1 MGHRA, CDR2 YSYEKL. CDR3 length: 16 residues. V dropped 0 bases and J dropped 3 bases, with 12 bases sitting between them.

Only a few counts were recorded for this clonotype. V is TRBV19 and J is TRBJ2-2; 11 bases map to TRBD2. Germline V gene data show CDR1 as LNHDA and CDR2 as SQIVND (reference sequence). The CDR3 contains 21 residues. Unmatched junction bases numbered 16, after V lost 3 bases and J lost 1 base. The CDR3 loop is CASSIILLAGEPKRNTGELFF. CDR3 DNA: TGTGCCAGTAGTATTATATTACTAGCGGGGGAGCCAAAACGGAACACCGGGGAGCTGTTTTTT.

The chain links TRBV25-1 to TRBJ2-3; 9 nucleotides match TRBD1. The CDR3 sequence is 15 residues long. Trimming took 3 bases from V and 2 from J; bases not matched to a gene: 3. Per the germline V gene, CDR1 is MGHDK and CDR2 is SYGVNS. This CDR3 is CASSEGQGFTDTQYF. The CDR3 DNA sequence: TGTGCCAGCAGTGAGGGACAGGGCTTCACAGATACGCAGTATTTT.

V usage is TRBV3-1 and J usage is TRBJ2-2; D possibly corresponds to TRBD1 (6 bases). V gave up 4 bases and J gave up 6 bases, with 18 bases separating them. The germline V gene encodes CDR1 LGHDT and CDR2 YNNKEL (reference sequence). The CDR3 is 16 residues long. CDR3 protein: CASSRDPTSGAGELFF. In nucleotides, the CDR3 is TGTGCCAGCAGCCGCGACCCAACGTCAGGGGCCGGGGAGCTGTTTTTT. Combining the CDR3 with reference TRBV3-1 and TRBJ2-2 gives the whole variable domain DTAVSQTPKYLVTQMGNDKSIKCEQNLGHDTMYWYKQDSKKFLKIMFSYNNKELIINETVPNRFSPKSPDKAHLNLHINSLELGDSAVYFCASSRDPTSGAGELFFGEGSRLTVL.

About this clonotype: Since a much larger clone is just one base distant, this may be a read error. This sequence joins TRBV19 and TRBJ1-2; weak D call: TRBD1 (5 bases). Per the germline V gene, CDR1 is LNHDA and CDR2 is SQIVND (reference sequence). The CDR3 totals 16 residues. Trimming took 3 bases from V and 10 from J, leaving 24 bases between them. The chain's CDR3 is CASSIGQERLIDDYTF. The DNA of the CDR3 is TGTGCCAGTAGTATCGGACAAGAACGGCTTATTGATGACTACACCTTC. Filled out from reference TRBV19 and TRBJ1-2, the complete variable domain reads DGGITQSPKYLFRKEGQNVTLSCEQNLNHDAMYWYRQDPGQGLRLIYYSQIVNDFQKGDIAEGYSVSREKKESFPLTVTSAQKNPTAFYLCASSIGQERLIDDYTFGSGTRLTVV.

V and J are TRBV6-5 and TRBJ2-1; D gene unclear. CDR3 length equals 14 residues. From germline, CDR1 is MNHEY and CDR2 SVGAGI. Trimming cost V 5 bases and J 8 bases, with 16 bases left between them. CDR3 sequence reads: CASSHELTSDEQFF. As DNA, the CDR3 is TGTGCCAGCAGTCACGAACTGACATCGGATGAGCAGTTCTTC.

This clonotype was picked up many times. The J gene is TRBJ2-6, the V gene TRBV7-8; 11 bases are a match to TRBD1. Germline CDR1 and CDR2: SGHVS and FQNEAQ. The CDR3 extends over 18 amino acids. The V segment lost 5 bases and the J segment 3 bases; nucleotides outside the gene matches: 9. The CDR3 region is CASSATDRGRYGANVLTF. Written as DNA, the CDR3 is TGTGCCAGCAGCGCGACGGACAGGGGGCGTTATGGGGCCAACGTCCTGACTTTC.

This clonotype was seen only a few times. The gene calls are TRBV11-2 and TRBJ1-1; D call uncertain. Between the trimmed V and J ends, which lost 5 bases and 0 bases, there was a span of 10 bases. The CDR3 contains 14 residues. Germline-derived CDR1 and CDR2 are SGHAT and FQNNGV. The CDR3 region has the DNA TGTGCCAGCAGCGCCCTCGGACTGAACACTGAAGCTTTCTTT. It specifies CASSALGLNTEAFF.

The chain carries TRBV27 and TRBJ2-1; D unresolved. The CDR3 length is 14 residues. V lost 5 bases and J lost 12, with 20 bases in between. Germline V gene sequence: CDR1 MNHEY, CDR2 SMNVEV (reference sequence). The CDR3 is CASSIPGDPWGQFF. The CDR3 region has the DNA TGTGCCAGCAGTATCCCCGGCGACCCCTGGGGGCAGTTCTTC.

The chain employs TRBV27 and TRBJ2-7; TRBD1 is a possible D gene (6 bases). Looked up from germline, CDR1 is MNHEY and CDR2 is SMNVEV (reference sequence). V was trimmed by 5 bases and J by 2 bases, leaving 13 bases between them. The CDR3 loop spans 14 amino acids. The CDR3 loop reads CASSPDRRTYEQYF. CDR3 nucleotides: TGTGCCAGCAGTCCCGACAGGCGTACCTACGAGCAGTACTTC.

The sample holds a few counts of this clonotype. This rearrangement joins TRBV13 to TRBJ1-2; 7 bases are a match to TRBD1. CDR3 size: 16 residues. V was clipped by 4 bases and J by 2 bases; unmatched bases: 10. The germline V gene has CDR1 PRHDT and CDR2 FYEKMQ (reference sequence). The CDR3, as DNA: TGTGCCAGCAGCTCCATGGACAGGTTTTCGAACTATGGCTACACCTTC. It encodes CASSSMDRFSNYGYTF.

This clonotype came up many times. The rearrangement uses TRBV12-3 or TRBV12-4 and TRBJ2-2, with D unclear. V was clipped by 4 bases and J by 6 bases, with 0 bases between them. The CDR3 is 10 amino acids. The CDR3 DNA is TGTGCCAGCAGTTCCGGGGAGCTGTTTTTT. It codes for CASSSGELFF.

The J gene is TRBJ2-1, the V gene TRBV6-5, with D perhaps matching TRBD2 (7 bases). Trimming removed 0 bases at V and 2 bases at J, with 14 bases between. The CDR3 totals 17 residues. The germline V gene encodes CDR1 MNHEY and CDR2 SVGAGI. The CDR3 region is CASSYSAGAPPYNEQFF. The CDR3 DNA sequence: TGTGCCAGCAGTTACTCCGCGGGGGCGCCTCCCTACAATGAGCAGTTCTTC.

The rearrangement joins TRBV10-2 to TRBJ1-1; D gene ambiguous. CDR1 is WSHSY, CDR2 SAAADI, per germline. The CDR3 has 14 amino acids. V was cut by 6 bases and J by 2 bases, with 13 bases left in between. The CDR3 DNA reads TGCGCCAGCAGGACCCAAACCCCAAACACTGAAGCTTTCTTT. It encodes CASRTQTPNTEAFF.

A few counts support this clonotype. The CDR3 reads CASSQDERTGDTEAFF. The CDR3 nucleotides read TGCGCCAGCAGCCAAGATGAAAGGACAGGGGACACTGAAGCTTTCTTT. The chain joins TRBV4-3 to TRBJ1-1; 9 positions agree with TRBD1. Germline loops: CDR1 LGHNA, CDR2 YSLEER. The CDR3 sequence is 16 residues long. V dropped 0 bases and J dropped 3; count of bases not matched to a gene: 5.

V gene TRBV15 combines with J gene TRBJ2-5; 13 nucleotides align to TRBD2. V was clipped by 3 bases and J by 7 bases; unmatched bases: 8. The germline gives CDR1 LNHNV, CDR2 YYDKDF (reference sequence). The CDR3 spans 16 residues. CDR3 nucleotides: TGTGCCACCAGCAGTCTACTAGCGGGGGGGCCTGGGACCCAGTACTTC. This codes for CATSSLLAGGPGTQYF.

In DNA, the CDR3 is TGTGCCAGCAGCTTAGGGGGCCCCGGGGCGATGAACACTGAAGCTTTCTTT. Amino acid sequence: CASSLGGPGAMNTEAFF. The chain links TRBV11-3 to TRBJ1-1, with D possibly being TRBD1 (5 bases). CDR1 and CDR2 (germline): SGHNT, YENEEA. The CDR3 extends over 17 amino acids. V lost 1 base and J 0 bases, leaving 15 bases between the germline ends.

This clonotype occurred many times. The rearrangement joins TRBV7-6 to TRBJ2-2, with D tentatively TRBD1 (6 bases). V was trimmed by 0 bases and J by 6 bases, leaving 11 bases between them. The CDR3 sequence is 15 residues long. The germline gives CDR1 SGHVS, CDR2 FNYEAQ. CDR3 region: CASSLARGLAGELFF. CDR3 in DNA: TGTGCCAGCAGCTTAGCCAGGGGATTAGCCGGGGAGCTGTTTTTT.

This clonotype has a handful of counts. The J gene is TRBJ2-3, the V gene TRBV12-3 or TRBV12-4; TRBD2 matches 10 bases. The V and J ends lost 6 bases and 5 bases, in that order; junction bases with no gene match: 11. The length of the CDR3 is 16 residues. CDR3 sequence (DNA): TGTGCCAGCAGAACTTATCTAGCGGGGGAATTAGATACGCAGTATTTT. Translation gives CASRTYLAGELDTQYF.